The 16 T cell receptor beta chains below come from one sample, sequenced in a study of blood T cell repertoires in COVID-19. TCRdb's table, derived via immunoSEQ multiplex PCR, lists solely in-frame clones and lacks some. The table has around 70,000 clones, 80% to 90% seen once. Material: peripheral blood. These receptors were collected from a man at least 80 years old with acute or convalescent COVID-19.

The CDR3 nucleotides are TGCGCCAGCAGCTTGGGTGGAGCAGAGGGTGAAAAACTGTTTTTT. This translates into CASSLGGAEGEKLFF. V usage is TRBV5-1 and J usage is TRBJ1-4; D gene ambiguous. Trimming pared 0 bases from V and 7 bases from J, leaving 13 bases between. CDR1 is SGHRS and CDR2 is YFSETQ in the germline V gene. This CDR3 spans 15 amino acids.

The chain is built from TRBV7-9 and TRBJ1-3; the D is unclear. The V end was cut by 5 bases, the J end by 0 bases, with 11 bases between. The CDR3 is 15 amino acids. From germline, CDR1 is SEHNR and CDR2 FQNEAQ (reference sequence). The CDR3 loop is CASSRTGSSGNTIYF. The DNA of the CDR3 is TGTGCCAGCAGCAGGACGGGGAGCTCTGGAAACACCATATATTTT.

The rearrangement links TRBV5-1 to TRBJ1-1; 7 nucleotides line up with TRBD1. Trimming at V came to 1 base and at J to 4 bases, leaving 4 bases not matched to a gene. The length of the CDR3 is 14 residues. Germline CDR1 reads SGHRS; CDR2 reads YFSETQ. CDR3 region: CASSLTQGTTEAFF. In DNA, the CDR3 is TGCGCCAGCAGCTTGACACAGGGGACCACTGAAGCTTTCTTT.

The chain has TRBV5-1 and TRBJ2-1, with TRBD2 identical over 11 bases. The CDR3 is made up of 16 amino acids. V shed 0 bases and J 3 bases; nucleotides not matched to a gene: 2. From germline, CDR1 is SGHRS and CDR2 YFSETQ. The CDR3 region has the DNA TGCGCCAGCAGCTTGGGTGGACTAGCGGGCTACAATGAGCAGTTCTTC. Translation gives CASSLGGLAGYNEQFF.

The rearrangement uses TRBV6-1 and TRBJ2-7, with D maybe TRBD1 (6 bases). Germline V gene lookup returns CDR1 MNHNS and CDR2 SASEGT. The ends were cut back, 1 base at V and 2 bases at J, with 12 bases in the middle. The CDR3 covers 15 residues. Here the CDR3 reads CASSEETAGAYEQYF. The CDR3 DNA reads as TGTGCCAGCAGTGAAGAAACGGCAGGGGCCTACGAGCAGTACTTC.

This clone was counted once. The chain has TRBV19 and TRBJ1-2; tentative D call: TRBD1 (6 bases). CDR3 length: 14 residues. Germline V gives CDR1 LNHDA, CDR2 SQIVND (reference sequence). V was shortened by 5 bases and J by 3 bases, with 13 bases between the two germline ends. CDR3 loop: CASSGAGAYYGYTF. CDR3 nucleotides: TGTGCCAGTAGTGGGGCAGGGGCATACTATGGCTACACCTTC.

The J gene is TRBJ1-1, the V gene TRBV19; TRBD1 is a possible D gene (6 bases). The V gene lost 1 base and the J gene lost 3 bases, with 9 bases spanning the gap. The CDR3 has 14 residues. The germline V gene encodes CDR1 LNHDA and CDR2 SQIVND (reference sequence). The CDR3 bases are TGTGCCAGTAGTATAGGGGGGCTGGACACTGAAGCTTTCTTT. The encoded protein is CASSIGGLDTEAFF.

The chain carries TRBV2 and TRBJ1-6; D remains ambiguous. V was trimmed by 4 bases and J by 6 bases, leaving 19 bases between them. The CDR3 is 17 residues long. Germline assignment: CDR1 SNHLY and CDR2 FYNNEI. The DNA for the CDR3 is TGTGCCAGCAGTGGTCTAAGAGGTGGTCGGCCTAATTCACCCCTCCACTTT. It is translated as CASSGLRGGRPNSPLHF.

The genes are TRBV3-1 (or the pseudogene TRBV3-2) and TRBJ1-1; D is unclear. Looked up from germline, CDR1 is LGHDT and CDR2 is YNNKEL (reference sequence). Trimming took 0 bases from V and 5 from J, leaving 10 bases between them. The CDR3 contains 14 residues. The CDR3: CASSQETDGTEAFF. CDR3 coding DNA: TGTGCCAGCAGCCAAGAAACCGACGGGACTGAAGCTTTCTTT.

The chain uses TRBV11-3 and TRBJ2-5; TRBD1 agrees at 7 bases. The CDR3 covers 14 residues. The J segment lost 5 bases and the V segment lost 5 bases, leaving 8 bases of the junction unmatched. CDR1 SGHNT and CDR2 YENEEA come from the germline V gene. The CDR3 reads CASSRQGDVETQYF. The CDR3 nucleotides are TGTGCCAGCAGCCGCCAGGGGGACGTGGAGACCCAGTACTTC.

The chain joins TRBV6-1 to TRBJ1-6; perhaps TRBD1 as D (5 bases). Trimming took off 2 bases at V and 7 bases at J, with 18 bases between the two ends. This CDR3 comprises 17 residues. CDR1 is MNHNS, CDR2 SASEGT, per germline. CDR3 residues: CASSESLGRVKNSPLHF. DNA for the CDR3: TGTGCCAGCAGTGAATCCCTAGGCAGGGTCAAAAATTCACCCCTCCACTTT.

DNA for the CDR3: TGTGCCAGCGGCATGCAGGGGGCGAGTATTTCAGATACGCAGTATTTT. As protein: CASGMQGASISDTQYF. The V gene is TRBV27, the J gene TRBJ2-3; 8 bases map to TRBD1. The CDR3 covers 16 residues. Per germline, CDR1 MNHEY and CDR2 SMNVEV (reference sequence). The V segment lost 8 bases and the J segment 4 bases; nucleotides outside the gene matches: 14.

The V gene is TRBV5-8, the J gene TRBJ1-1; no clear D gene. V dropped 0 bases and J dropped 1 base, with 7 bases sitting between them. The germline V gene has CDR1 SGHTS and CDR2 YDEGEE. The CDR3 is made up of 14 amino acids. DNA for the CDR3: TGTGCCAGCAGCTTGGGACTCTGGAACACTGAAGCTTTCTTT. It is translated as CASSLGLWNTEAFF.

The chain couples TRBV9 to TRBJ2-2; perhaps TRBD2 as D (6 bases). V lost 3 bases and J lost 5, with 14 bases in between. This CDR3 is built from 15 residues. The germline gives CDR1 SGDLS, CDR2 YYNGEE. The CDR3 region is CASSANGGETGELFF. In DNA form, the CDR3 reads TGTGCCAGCAGCGCAAACGGGGGAGAAACCGGGGAGCTGTTTTTT. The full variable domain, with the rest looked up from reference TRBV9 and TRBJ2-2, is DSGVTQTPKHLITATGQRVTLRCSPRSGDLSVYWYQQSLDQGLQFLIQYYNGEERAKGNILERFSAQQFPDLHSELNLSSLELGDSALYFCASSANGGETGELFFGEGSRLTVL.

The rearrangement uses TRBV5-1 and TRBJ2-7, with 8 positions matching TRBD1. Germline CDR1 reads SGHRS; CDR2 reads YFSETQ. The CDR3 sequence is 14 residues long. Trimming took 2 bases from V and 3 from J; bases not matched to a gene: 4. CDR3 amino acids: CASSFRTGNYEQYF. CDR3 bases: TGCGCCAGCAGCTTCCGGACAGGGAACTACGAGCAGTACTTC.

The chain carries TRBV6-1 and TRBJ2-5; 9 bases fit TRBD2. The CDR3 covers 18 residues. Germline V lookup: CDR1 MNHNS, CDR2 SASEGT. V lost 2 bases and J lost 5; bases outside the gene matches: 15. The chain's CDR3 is CASSEFPLGGGAAETQYF. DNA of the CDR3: TGTGCCAGCAGTGAATTTCCCTTAGGCGGGGGGGCCGCGGAGACCCAGTACTTC.